This TCR beta chain was sequenced for a study of memory CD4+ T cells and cytomegalovirus serostatus. Findings and caveats of the study: A US-trained random forest predicted CMV serostatus with median AUC about 0.92. The CMV-associated TCR signature appears largely within the CD4+ memory repertoire.

In regard to this clone: Its antigen is still unknown.

Single viable CD3+CD4+CD8-CD45RO+ cells were sorted as the memory CD4+ T cells. As originally analysed: After removing out-of-frame reads, 2,204,828 distinct TCRbeta sequences remained. TCRdb's table, derived via immunoSEQ multiplex PCR, lists solely in-frame clones and lacks some. Clone size and V and J calls were adopted from that table, with D and trimming inferred from the DNA. The sample gives roughly 48,000 clones, around 80% of which show up once; approximately 1.5% is in the top ten. In germline, CDR1 is MDHEN, CDR2 SYDVKM. The CDR3 has 15 residues. J was trimmed by 9 bases and V by 5 bases; bases with no gene match: 12.

The chain uses TRBV28 and TRBJ2-1; 8 nucleotides align to TRBD2. The origin of this receptor is an adult in good health and CMV-seropositive. The sequencing sample was made of memory CD4+ T cells from blood. Here the CDR3 DNA reads TGTGCCAGCAGTGTAGCGGGGAGGACCTATGGTGAGCAGTTCTTC. Protein: CASSVAGRTYGEQFF.